Sequencing of this T cell receptor beta chain was carried out in a study of tumor-infiltrating lymphocytes in localized non-small cell lung cancer. General observations from the study: Available tissue quantity limited TCR sequencing to a patient subset. Tumor T-cell fraction was not associated with recurrence-free survival.

The germline V gene encodes CDR1 SNHLY and CDR2 FYNNEI. V was cut by 1 base and J by 5 bases, with 5 bases left in between. The CDR3 is 12 amino acids. Of note for this clone: Its antigen remains unknown.

Data came from immunoSEQ multiplex PCR; TCRdb stores just in-frame clones and leaves some out. This table has about 24,000 clones, roughly 64% appearing once. This TCR derives from a human donor with non-small cell lung cancer. V and J are TRBV2 and TRBJ2-5; D is uncertain. The specimen was lung tumor tissue. The DNA of the CDR3 is TGTGCCAGCAGTGAAGGTCGGGAGACCCAGTACTTC. Its protein is CASSEGRETQYF.